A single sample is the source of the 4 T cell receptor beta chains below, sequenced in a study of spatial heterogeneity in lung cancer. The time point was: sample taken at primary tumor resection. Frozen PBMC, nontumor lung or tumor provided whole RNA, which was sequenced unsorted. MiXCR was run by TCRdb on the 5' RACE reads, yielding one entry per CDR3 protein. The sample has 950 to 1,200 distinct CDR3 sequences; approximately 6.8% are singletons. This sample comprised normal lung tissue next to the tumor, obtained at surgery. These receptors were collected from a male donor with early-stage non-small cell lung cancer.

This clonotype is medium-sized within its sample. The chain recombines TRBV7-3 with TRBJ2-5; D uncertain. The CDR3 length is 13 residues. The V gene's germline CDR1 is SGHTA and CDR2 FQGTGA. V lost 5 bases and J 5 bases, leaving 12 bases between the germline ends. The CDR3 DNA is TGTGCCAGCAGCCCCGTCCGTTCGGAGACCCAGTACTTC. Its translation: CASSPVRSETQYF.

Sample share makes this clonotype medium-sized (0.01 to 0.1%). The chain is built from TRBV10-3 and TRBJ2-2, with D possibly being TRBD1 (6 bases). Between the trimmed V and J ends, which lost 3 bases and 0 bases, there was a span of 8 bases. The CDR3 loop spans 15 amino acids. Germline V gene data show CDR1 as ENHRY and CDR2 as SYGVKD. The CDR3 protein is CAISERGTNTGELFF. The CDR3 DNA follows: TGTGCCATCAGTGAAAGGGGGACGAACACCGGGGAGCTGTTTTTT.

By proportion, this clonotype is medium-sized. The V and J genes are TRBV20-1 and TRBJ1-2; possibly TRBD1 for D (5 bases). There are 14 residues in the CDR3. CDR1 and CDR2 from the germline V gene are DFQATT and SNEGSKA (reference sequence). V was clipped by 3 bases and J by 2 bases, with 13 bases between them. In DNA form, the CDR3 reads TGCAGTGCTAGTCAGGGATTGGGGAACTATGGCTACACCTTC. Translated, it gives CSASQGLGNYGYTF.

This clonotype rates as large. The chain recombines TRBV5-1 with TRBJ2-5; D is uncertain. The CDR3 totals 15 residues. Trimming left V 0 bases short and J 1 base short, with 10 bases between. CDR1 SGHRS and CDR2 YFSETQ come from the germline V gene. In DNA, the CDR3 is TGCGCCAGCAGCTTGGCCGACGGATTCCAAGAGACCCAGTACTTC. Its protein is CASSLADGFQETQYF.